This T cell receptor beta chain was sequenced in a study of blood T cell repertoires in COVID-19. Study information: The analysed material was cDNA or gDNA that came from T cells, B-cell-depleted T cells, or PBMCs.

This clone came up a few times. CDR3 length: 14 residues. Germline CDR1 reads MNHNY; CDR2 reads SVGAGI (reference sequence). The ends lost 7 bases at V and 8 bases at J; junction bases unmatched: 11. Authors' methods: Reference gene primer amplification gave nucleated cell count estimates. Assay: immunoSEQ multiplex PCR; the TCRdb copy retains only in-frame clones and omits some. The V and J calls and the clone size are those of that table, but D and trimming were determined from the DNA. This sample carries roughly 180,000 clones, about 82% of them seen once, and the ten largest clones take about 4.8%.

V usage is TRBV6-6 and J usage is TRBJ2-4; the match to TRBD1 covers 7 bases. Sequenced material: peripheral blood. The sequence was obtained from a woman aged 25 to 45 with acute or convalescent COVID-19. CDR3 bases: TGTGCCAGCATTGGGAGACAGGGTAGGGACATTCAGTACTTC. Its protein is CASIGRQGRDIQYF.